These 17 T cell receptor beta chains originate from one sample sequenced in a study of T cell responses to AZD1222 COVID-19 vaccine. Using immunoSEQ multiplex PCR, the repertoire was profiled, and TCRdb retains in-frame clones only, with some absent. The sample records some 160,000 clones, approximately 93% being singletons. The sample was peripheral blood, taken on day 0 of AZD1222 vaccination. These receptors were taken from an adult in good health.

This clone has only one observation. The rearrangement links TRBV11-2 to TRBJ2-7; unclear D gene. V gave up 2 bases and J gave up 5 bases, with 19 bases separating them. The germline CDR1 and CDR2 sequences are SGHAT and FQNNGV. The CDR3 runs 16 residues. The DNA for the CDR3 is TGTGCCAGCAGCTTATGGGATCGATCGGGCTTGGACGAGCAGTACTTC. This encodes CASSLWDRSGLDEQYF. Drawing the rest from reference TRBV11-2 and TRBJ2-7, the complete variable domain is EAGVAQSPRYKIIEKRQSVAFWCNPISGHATLYWYQQILGQGPKLLIQFQNNGVVDDSQLPKDRFSAERLKGVDSTLKIQPAKLEDSAVYLCASSLWDRSGLDEQYFGPGTRLTVT.

About this clone itself: Germline is not matched at one junction end, which may reflect a read error. This chain connects TRBV10-1 to TRBJ1-1; maybe TRBD1 (5 bases). The CDR3 totals 13 residues. From germline, CDR1 is WNHNN and CDR2 SYGVQD (reference sequence). In DNA form, the CDR3 reads TGCGCCAGCAGTCAGGCAGGGAACGCTGAAGCTTTCTTT. This encodes CASSQAGNAEAFF.

The chain uses TRBV27 and TRBJ1-5, with a tentative D call TRBD1 (5 bases). The germline V gene has CDR1 MNHEY and CDR2 SMNVEV (reference sequence). CDR3 length equals 15 residues. Trimming removed 9 bases at V and 2 bases at J, with 17 bases between. CDR3 loop: CASSDSVKGNQPQHF. Here the CDR3 DNA reads TGTGCCAGTAGCGACAGCGTAAAAGGCAATCAGCCCCAGCATTTT.

This sequence joins TRBV19 and TRBJ1-2; D remains unclear. Germline loops: CDR1 LNHDA, CDR2 SQIVND (reference sequence). V was cut by 8 bases and J by 5 bases, with 15 bases left in between. The CDR3 runs 13 residues. Here the CDR3 reads CASSQGTRYGYTF. The CDR3 DNA follows: TGTGCCAGTTCGCAAGGAACGCGGTATGGCTACACCTTC. Together with reference TRBV19 and TRBJ1-2, the CDR3 gives the full variable domain: DGGITQSPKYLFRKEGQNVTLSCEQNLNHDAMYWYRQDPGQGLRLIYYSQIVNDFQKGDIAEGYSVSREKKESFPLTVTSAQKNPTAFYLCASSQGTRYGYTFGSGTRLTVV.

The chain couples TRBV4-1 to TRBJ1-2, with unresolved D. Trimming left V 2 bases short and J 3 bases short, with 10 bases between. From germline, CDR1 is MGHRA and CDR2 YSYEKL. This CDR3 comprises 14 residues. CDR3 sequence (DNA): TGCGCCAGCAGCCAAAGGGTAGACTACTATGGCTACACCTTC. Translated: CASSQRVDYYGYTF.

The chain combines TRBV4-1 with TRBJ2-7; TRBD1 matches 8 bases. This CDR3 is built from 14 residues. Germline V gene sequence: CDR1 MGHRA, CDR2 YSYEKL. Germline trimming cut 3 bases from V and 8 bases from J; bases unmatched to any gene: 9. The CDR3 DNA is TGCGCCAGCAGCCATAACCAGGGGGCCCTAAAGCAGTACTTC. Translated, it gives CASSHNQGALKQYF.

The chain recombines TRBV28 with TRBJ1-2; perhaps TRBD1 as D (5 bases). The ends were cut back, 5 bases at V and 10 bases at J, with 11 bases in the middle. CDR1 is MDHEN and CDR2 is SYDVKM in the germline V gene. The CDR3 sequence is 11 residues long. DNA for the CDR3: TGTGCCAGCAGTACCGGGACCGCCTACACCTTC. Protein sequence: CASSTGTAYTF.

The chain couples TRBV2 to TRBJ1-5; D is possibly TRBD1 (5 bases). Germline loops: CDR1 SNHLY, CDR2 FYNNEI. The CDR3 extends over 15 amino acids. With 3 bases removed from V and 2 bases from J, the gap between germline ends came to 11 bases. The CDR3 here is CASSDWQGGNQPQHF. Written as DNA, the CDR3 is TGTGCCAGCAGTGATTGGCAGGGTGGCAATCAGCCCCAGCATTTT. The entire variable domain, with the rest obtained from reference TRBV2 and TRBJ1-5, is as follows: EPEVTQTPSHQVTQMGQEVILRCVPISNHLYFYWYRQILGQKVEFLVSFYNNEISEKSEIFDDQFSVERPDGSNFTLKIRSTKLEDSAMYFCASSDWQGGNQPQHFGDGTRLSIL.

V gene TRBV28 combines with J gene TRBJ1-6, with a weak D call TRBD1 (5 bases). From germline, CDR1 is MDHEN and CDR2 SYDVKM. CDR3 size: 13 residues. V was clipped by 5 bases and J by 14 bases, with 16 bases between them. The CDR3 DNA is TGTGCCAGCAGTACCCCCGCGGGGCAGGCCCTCCACTTT. Its translation is CASSTPAGQALHF.

The J gene is TRBJ2-5, the V gene TRBV7-2; D remains unclear. The CDR3 covers 13 residues. Per germline, CDR1 SGHTA and CDR2 FQGNSA. The V end lost 5 bases, the J end lost 4 bases, and 11 bases lay between the germline ends. As DNA, the CDR3 is TGTGCCAGCAGCGAGGTAGTTCGAGAGACCCAGTACTTC. The encoded protein is CASSEVVRETQYF.

The V and J genes are TRBV5-4 and TRBJ1-1, with TRBD1 identical over 8 bases. The CDR3 extends over 14 amino acids. Germline-derived CDR1 and CDR2 are SGHNT and YYREEE (reference sequence). The V segment lost 3 bases and the J segment 2 bases; nucleotides outside the gene matches: 3. As DNA, the CDR3 is TGTGCCAGCAGCTCGACAGGGGCTAACACTGAAGCTTTCTTT. Translation: CASSSTGANTEAFF.

The chain is built from TRBV2 and TRBJ1-5; D may be TRBD1 (5 bases). V shed 8 bases and J shed 2 bases, with 16 bases lying between them. The CDR3 runs 15 residues. Germline V gene lookup returns CDR1 SNHLY and CDR2 FYNNEI. The CDR3 DNA reads as TGTGCCAGCTCCCGGGACCGAACGGGCAATCAGCCCCAGCATTTT. Translation gives CASSRDRTGNQPQHF.

This clone was detected only a few times. The chain links TRBV10-3 to TRBJ1-2; D unresolved. Trimming shortened V by 7 bases and J by 6 bases, and 21 bases separated the two germline ends. This CDR3 comprises 15 residues. Germline V lookup: CDR1 ENHRY, CDR2 SYGVKD. DNA of the CDR3: TGTGCCATCAAGGTAGAGGGTATGATACTGAATGGCTACACCTTC. It specifies CAIKVEGMILNGYTF.

The gene calls are TRBV7-9 and TRBJ2-7; TRBD1 matches at 7 bases. This CDR3 comprises 14 residues. V lost 5 bases and J lost 6; bases outside the gene matches: 10. Germline V gene sequence: CDR1 SEHNR, CDR2 FQNEAQ (reference sequence). The CDR3 region is CASSPDRSLSEQYF. The CDR3 region has the DNA TGTGCCAGCAGCCCGGACAGGTCTTTGAGCGAGCAGTACTTC. Looking up the rest from reference TRBV7-9 and TRBJ2-7 gives the full variable domain: DTGVSQNPRHKITKRGQNVTFRCDPISEHNRLYWYRQTLGQGPEFLTYFQNEAQLEKSRLLSDRFSAERPKGSFSTLEIQRTEQGDSAMYLCASSPDRSLSEQYFGPGTRLTVT.

This clone was seen only once. The chain links TRBV15 to TRBJ1-2, with D uncertain. CDR3 length: 13 amino acids. V was clipped by 5 bases and J by 7 bases, with 14 bases between them. Germline-derived CDR1 and CDR2 are LNHNV and YYDKDF (reference sequence). CDR3 nucleotides: TGTGCCACCAGCCTTTTCCGGGTTCGTGGCTACACCTTC. It yields the protein CATSLFRVRGYTF. The full variable domain, in which reference TRBV15 and TRBJ1-2 provide the parts outside the CDR3, is DAMVIQNPRYQVTQFGKPVTLSCSQTLNHNVMYWYQQKSSQAPKLLFHYYDKDFNNEADTPDNFQSRRPNTSFCFLDIRSPGLGDTAMYLCATSLFRVRGYTFGSGTRLTVV.

The chain joins TRBV10-3 to TRBJ2-1, with 16 bases fitting TRBD2. V shed 2 bases and J 7 bases; nucleotides not matched to a gene: 5. CDR1 and CDR2 from the germline V gene are ENHRY and SYGVKD. CDR3 length equals 17 residues. CDR3 coding DNA: TGTGCCATCAGTGAGAGAGGGACTAGCGGGGGGGCGAATGAGCAGTTCTTC. This sequence encodes CAISERGTSGGANEQFF.

The chain links TRBV6-5 to TRBJ1-4; D unresolved. The germline V gene has CDR1 MNHEY and CDR2 SVGAGI. CDR3 length: 13 residues. Between the trimmed V and J ends, which lost 1 base and 3 bases, there was a span of 3 bases. CDR3 in amino acids: CASSYYPNEKLFF. The DNA for the CDR3 is TGTGCCAGCAGTTACTACCCTAATGAAAAACTGTTTTTT.